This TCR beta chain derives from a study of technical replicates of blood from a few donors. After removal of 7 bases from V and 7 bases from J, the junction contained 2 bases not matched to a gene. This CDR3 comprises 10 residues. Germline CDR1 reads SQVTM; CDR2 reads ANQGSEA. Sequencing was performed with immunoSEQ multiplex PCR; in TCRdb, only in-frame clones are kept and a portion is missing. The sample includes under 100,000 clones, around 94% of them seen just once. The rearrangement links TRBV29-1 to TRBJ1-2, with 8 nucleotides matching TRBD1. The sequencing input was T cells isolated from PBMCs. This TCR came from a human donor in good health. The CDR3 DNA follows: TGCAGCGCTGGACAGGGTGGCTACACCTTC. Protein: CSAGQGGYTF.